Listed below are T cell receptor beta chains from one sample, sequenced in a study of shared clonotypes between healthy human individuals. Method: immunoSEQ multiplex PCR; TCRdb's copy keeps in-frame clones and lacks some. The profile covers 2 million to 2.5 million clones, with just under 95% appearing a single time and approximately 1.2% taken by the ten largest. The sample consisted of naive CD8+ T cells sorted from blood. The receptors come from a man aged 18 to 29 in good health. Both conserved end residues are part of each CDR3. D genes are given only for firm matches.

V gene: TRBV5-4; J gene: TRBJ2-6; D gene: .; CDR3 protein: CASSFPNRDSGANVLTF
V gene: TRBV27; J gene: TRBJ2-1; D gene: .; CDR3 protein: CASSWDAEYNEQFF
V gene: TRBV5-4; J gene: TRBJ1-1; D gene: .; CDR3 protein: CASSLLEGTNTEAFF
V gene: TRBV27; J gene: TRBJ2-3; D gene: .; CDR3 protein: CASKPWPGDGADTQYF
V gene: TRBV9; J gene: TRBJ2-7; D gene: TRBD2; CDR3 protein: CASSVDGSGNTYEQYF
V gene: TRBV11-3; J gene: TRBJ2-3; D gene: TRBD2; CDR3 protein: CASSLPGLNTQYF
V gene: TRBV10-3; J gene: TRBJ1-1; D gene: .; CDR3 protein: CAISEIPAMNTEAFF
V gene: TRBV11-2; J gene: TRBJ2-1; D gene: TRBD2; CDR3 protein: CASSLLEAGGYNEQFF
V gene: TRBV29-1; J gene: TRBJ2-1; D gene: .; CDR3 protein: CSVEKGPLVYNEQFF
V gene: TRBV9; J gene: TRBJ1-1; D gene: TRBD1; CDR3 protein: CASSADRGENTEAFF
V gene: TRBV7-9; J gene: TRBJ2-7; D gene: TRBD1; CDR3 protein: CASSPKPGQGREQYF
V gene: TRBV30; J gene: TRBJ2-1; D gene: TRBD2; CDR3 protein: CAWRAGEYNEQFF
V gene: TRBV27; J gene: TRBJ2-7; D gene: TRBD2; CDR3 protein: CASSPKGTSGIYEQYF
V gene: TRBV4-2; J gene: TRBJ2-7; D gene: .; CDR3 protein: CASSQGLEQYF
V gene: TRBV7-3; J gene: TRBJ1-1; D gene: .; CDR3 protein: CASSWDLNTEAFF
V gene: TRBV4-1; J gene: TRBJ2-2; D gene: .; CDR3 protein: CASSFRENTGELFF
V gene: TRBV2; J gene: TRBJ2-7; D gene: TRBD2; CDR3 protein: CASSTKLAGDPISYEQYF
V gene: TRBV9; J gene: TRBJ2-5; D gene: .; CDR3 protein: CASSVGAGAAETQYF
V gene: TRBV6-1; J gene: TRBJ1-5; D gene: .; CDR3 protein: CASSDPNQPQHF
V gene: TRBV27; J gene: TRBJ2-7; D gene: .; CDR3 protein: CASSLSGGGEQYF
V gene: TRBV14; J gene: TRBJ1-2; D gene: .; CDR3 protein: CASSQDAANYGYTF
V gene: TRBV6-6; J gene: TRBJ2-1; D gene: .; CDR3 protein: CASSYGEGDNEQFF
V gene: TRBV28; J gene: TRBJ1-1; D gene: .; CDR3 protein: CASRDPRDTEAFF
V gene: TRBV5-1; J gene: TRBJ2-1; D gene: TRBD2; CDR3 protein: CASSLGRTSGIIEQFF
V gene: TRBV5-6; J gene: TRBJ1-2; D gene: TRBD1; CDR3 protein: CASSFGDSPRSYTF